These 10 T cell receptor beta chains were all obtained from the same sample, sequenced in a study of control samples from healthy donors and cancer patients. Only in-frame clones appear in the TCRdb table, and some are missing; sequencing was by immunoSEQ multiplex PCR. Here the sample spans around 80,000 clones, roughly 88% being singletons. The sample was blood. These receptors came from a woman in her 50s in good health.

The chain joins TRBV5-6 to TRBJ2-2; D not resolved. V dropped 1 base and J dropped 2 bases, with 9 bases sitting between them. Germline values: CDR1 SGHDT, CDR2 YYEEEE. The CDR3 runs to 15 residues. The CDR3 here is CASSLIHRNTGELFF. The CDR3 DNA sequence: TGTGCCAGCAGCTTGATACACCGTAACACCGGGGAGCTGTTTTTT.

The chain employs TRBV19 and TRBJ2-7, with 9 bases matching TRBD2. The trim removed 4 bases at V and 2 bases at J, leaving 9 bases unmatched. This CDR3 is 16 amino acids long. Germline CDR1 LNHDA, CDR2 SQIVND (reference sequence). The CDR3 bases are TGTGCCAGTAGTAACGCGGGGGGGCCAGGAACCTACGAGCAGTACTTC. Its protein product is CASSNAGGPGTYEQYF.

The genes are TRBV5-5 and TRBJ2-3; 7 bases align to TRBD1. This CDR3 is built from 14 residues. V lost 2 bases to trimming and J lost 4 bases; unmatched junction nucleotides: 4. Germline V lookup: CDR1 SGHKS, CDR2 YYEKEE (reference sequence). The CDR3 loop reads CASSFETGPDTQYF. DNA for the CDR3: TGTGCCAGCAGCTTCGAGACAGGGCCAGATACGCAGTATTTT.

V usage is TRBV2 and J usage is TRBJ1-5; D uncertain. This CDR3 has 16 residues. V gave up 7 bases and J gave up 8 bases, with 24 bases separating them. The germline CDR1 and CDR2 sequences are SNHLY and FYNNEI. The CDR3 sequence: CASTEIPPGREEPQHF. CDR3 sequence (DNA): TGTGCCAGCACTGAGATCCCCCCGGGTCGCGAGGAGCCCCAGCATTTT.

The gene calls are TRBV15 and TRBJ2-1; TRBD2 aligns across 8 bases. Trimming removed 3 bases from V and 0 bases from J; junction bases left unmatched: 7. CDR3 length: 17 residues. The germline V gene has CDR1 LNHNV and CDR2 YYDKDF (reference sequence). The CDR3 loop is CATSSISGGPSYNEQFF. CDR3 nucleotides: TGTGCCACCAGCAGTATAAGCGGGGGCCCCTCCTACAATGAGCAGTTCTTC.

The CDR3 spells CATSDRGLAGVGETQYF. The CDR3 DNA sequence: TGTGCCACCAGTGACCGCGGACTAGCGGGGGTCGGGGAGACCCAGTACTTC. The chain employs TRBV24-1 and TRBJ2-5; 13 positions agree with TRBD2. The trim removed 4 bases at V and 5 bases at J, leaving 9 bases unmatched. The CDR3 consists of 17 residues. Germline V CDR1 and CDR2: KGHDR, SFDVKD.

The chain links TRBV18 to TRBJ2-1; 8 bases align to TRBD1. Per the germline V gene, CDR1 is KGHSH and CDR2 is LQKENI. The CDR3 length is 17 residues. The V and J ends lost 3 bases and 4 bases, in that order; junction bases with no gene match: 11. The CDR3 loop is CASSPLRQGPDYNEQFF. DNA of the CDR3: TGTGCCAGCTCACCTCTTCGACAGGGGCCCGATTACAATGAGCAGTTCTTC.

The rearrangement links TRBV18 to TRBJ2-7; D is ambiguous. This CDR3 is built from 14 residues. Per the germline V gene, CDR1 is KGHSH and CDR2 is LQKENI. V was trimmed by 3 bases and J by 0 bases, leaving 9 bases between them. The CDR3 DNA sequence: TGTGCCAGCTCACCGAACACCAACTCCTACGAGCAGTACTTC. Translating gives CASSPNTNSYEQYF. The whole variable domain, remainder taken from reference TRBV18 and TRBJ2-7, is NAGVMQNPRHLVRRRGQEARLRCSPMKGHSHVYWYRQLPEEGLKFMVYLQKENIIDESGMPKERFSAEFPKEGPSILRIQQVVRGDSAAYFCASSPNTNSYEQYFGPGTRLTVT.

The chain is built from TRBV27 and TRBJ2-2; D is perhaps TRBD1 (6 bases). V lost 4 bases and J 1 base, leaving 13 bases between the germline ends. The CDR3 contains 16 residues. The germline gives CDR1 MNHEY, CDR2 SMNVEV (reference sequence). CDR3 residues: CASSWGPDRNTGELFF. CDR3 nucleotides: TGTGCCAGCAGTTGGGGGCCGGACAGGAACACCGGGGAGCTGTTTTTT.

V gene TRBV14 combines with J gene TRBJ1-1; no firm D call. Between the trimmed V and J ends, which lost 4 bases and 1 base, there was a span of 7 bases. The germline gives CDR1 SGHDN, CDR2 FVKESK. The CDR3 is made up of 13 amino acids. The CDR3 spells CASSPPTNTEAFF. The CDR3 DNA reads as TGTGCCAGCAGCCCCCCTACGAACACTGAAGCTTTCTTT.